This record looks at one T cell receptor (beta chain) sequence and its context. Its antigen is still unknown. The sample originates from a study of graft-versus-host responses after intestinal transplantation. Study summary: The transplants performed in recipients were multivisceral, liver-intestinal, or isolated intestinal. Once they had received anti-thymocyte globulin induction, all recipients took tacrolimus and steroids for approximately three years. Study outcomes and limitations: Peak circulating GvH clone levels tracked with early post-transplant HvG declines. Recipient marrow harbored GvH clones, some of which surfaced first in ileum or blood.

This CDR3 contains 15 residues. CDR1 and CDR2 (germline): SGHRS, YFSETQ. J lost 2 bases, V lost 3 bases, and 3 bases had no gene match. Sequencing used immunoSEQ multiplex PCR; TCRdb keeps in-frame clones, though not all of them. The table records more than 90,000 clones, just under 95% of them present only once. This sequence was found in a human donor who received an intestinal transplant. The specimen was unstimulated CD8+ T cells sorted from spleen or lymph node cells, collected before intestinal transplant. The chain is built from TRBV5-1 and TRBJ2-1, with 9 bases aligning to TRBD2. CDR3 sequence (DNA): TGCGCCAGCAGCTCTAGCGGGACTGCCTACAATGAGCAGTTCTTC. Protein sequence: CASSSSGTAYNEQFF.